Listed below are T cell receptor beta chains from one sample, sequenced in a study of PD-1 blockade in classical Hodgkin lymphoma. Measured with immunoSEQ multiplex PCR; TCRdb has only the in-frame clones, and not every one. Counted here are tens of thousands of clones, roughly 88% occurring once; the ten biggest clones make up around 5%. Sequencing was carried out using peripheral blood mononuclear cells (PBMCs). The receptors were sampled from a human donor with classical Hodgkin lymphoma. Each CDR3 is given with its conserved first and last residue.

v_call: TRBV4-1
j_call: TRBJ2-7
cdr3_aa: CASSQEAGTRNEQYF

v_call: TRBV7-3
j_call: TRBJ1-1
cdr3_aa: CASSPIGTANTEAFF

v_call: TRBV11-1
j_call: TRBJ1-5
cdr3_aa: CASSLGELQPQHF

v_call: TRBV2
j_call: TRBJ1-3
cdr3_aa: CASKIQGFGNTIYF

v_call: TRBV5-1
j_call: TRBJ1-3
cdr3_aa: CASSYGQGVNTIYF

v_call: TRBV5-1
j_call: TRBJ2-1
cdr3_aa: CASSDLAGGPNEQFF

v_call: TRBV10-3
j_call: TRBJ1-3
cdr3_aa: CAISESGNTIYF

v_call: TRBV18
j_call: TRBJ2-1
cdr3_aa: CASSPNDRLNEQFF

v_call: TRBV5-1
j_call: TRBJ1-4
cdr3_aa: CASSLGTVGEKLFF

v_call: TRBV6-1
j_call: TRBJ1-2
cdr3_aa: CASSQKFGYGYTF

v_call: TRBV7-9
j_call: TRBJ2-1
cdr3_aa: CASSLNTRQGDEQFF

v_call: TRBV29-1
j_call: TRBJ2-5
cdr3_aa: CSLVAPGETQYF

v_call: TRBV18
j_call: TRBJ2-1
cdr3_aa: CASSPRNGYNEQFF

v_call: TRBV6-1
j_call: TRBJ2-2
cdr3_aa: CASSEVGAGDGELFF

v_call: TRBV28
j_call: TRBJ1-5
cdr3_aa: CASSSSGTGYQPQHF

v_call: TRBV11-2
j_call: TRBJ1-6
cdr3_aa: CASSLDSTGGDSPLHF

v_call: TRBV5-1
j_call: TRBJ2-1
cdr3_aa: CASSGGLAGRSYNEQFF

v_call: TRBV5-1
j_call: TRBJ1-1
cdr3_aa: CASSGGPGGIGTEAFF